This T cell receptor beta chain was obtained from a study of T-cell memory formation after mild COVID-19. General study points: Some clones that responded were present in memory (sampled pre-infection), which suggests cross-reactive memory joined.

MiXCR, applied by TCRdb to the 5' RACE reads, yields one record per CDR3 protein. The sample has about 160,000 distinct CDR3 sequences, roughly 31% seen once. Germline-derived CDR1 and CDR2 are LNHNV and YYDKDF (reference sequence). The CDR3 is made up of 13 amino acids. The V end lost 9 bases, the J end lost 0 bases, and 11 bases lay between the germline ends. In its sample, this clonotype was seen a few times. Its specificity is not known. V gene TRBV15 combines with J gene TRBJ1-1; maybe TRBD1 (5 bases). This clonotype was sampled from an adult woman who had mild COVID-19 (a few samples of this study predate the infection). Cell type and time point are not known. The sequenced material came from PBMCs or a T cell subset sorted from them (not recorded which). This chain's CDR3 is CATEDKMNTEAFF. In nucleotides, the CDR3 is TGTGCCACTGAGGACAAGATGAACACTGAAGCTTTCTTT.